This is a list of T cell receptor beta chains from one sample in a study of T cells in Graves' hyperthyroidism and ophthalmopathy. MiXCR, applied by TCRdb to the multiplex PCR reads, yields one record per CDR3 protein. The data show 540,000 or so distinct CDR3 sequences, 46% seen once. The specimen was peripheral blood or thyroid tissue (not recorded which). The source of these receptors is an adult woman with Graves' disease, either hyperthyroidism or ophthalmopathy (not recorded which). Both conserved end residues are part of each CDR3. A D gene is named only where the DNA matches it firmly. Some rows have no size entry. The others give once, few or many, or a class for an expanded clone.

CDR3aa,CDR3nt,abundance,v_gene,d_gene,j_gene
CASSQLARKETQYF,TGCGCCAGCAGCCAGTTGGCACGAAAAGAGACCCAGTACTTC,-,TRBV7-2,-,TRBJ2-5
CATSREQGEYQPQHF,TGTGCCACCAGCAGAGAGCAAGGGGAGTATCAGCCCCAGCATTTT,-,TRBV15,-,TRBJ1-5
CASSKDRGDNYGYTF,TGCGCCAGCAGCAAGGACAGGGGGGATAACTATGGCTACACCTTC,-,TRBV5-1,TRBD1,TRBJ1-2
CAISESGHNSNQPQHF,TGTGCCATCAGTGAGTCCGGACATAATAGCAATCAGCCCCAGCATTTT,-,TRBV10-3,-,TRBJ1-5
CASSSGTGFTGELFF,TGTGCCAGCAGCTCCGGGACAGGGTTCACCGGGGAGCTGTTTTTT,many,TRBV11-2,TRBD1,TRBJ2-2
CASSNQGITQPQHF,TGTGCCAGCAGTAACCAGGGGATTACTCAGCCCCAGCATTTT,-,TRBV6-5,-,TRBJ1-5
CSVNTGRFFGTGELFF,TGCAGCGTTAATACAGGGAGATTTTTCGGCACCGGGGAGCTGTTTTTT,many,TRBV29-1,-,TRBJ2-2
CASRSGYLGAEAFF,TGTGCCAGCAGGTCAGGGTATCTTGGCGCTGAAGCTTTCTTT,few,TRBV2,-,TRBJ1-1
CASSPTGTGAKQYF,TGTGCCAGCAGCCCAACCGGGACAGGGGCTAAGCAGTACTTC,-,TRBV14,TRBD1,TRBJ2-7
CAGSLLGQETQYF,TGTGCCGGCAGTTTACTGGGGCAAGAGACCCAGTACTTC,-,TRBV12-3/TRBV12-4,-,TRBJ2-5
CASSPRPGTGNEQYF,TGTGCCAGCAGCCCTCGTCCCGGGACAGGGAACGAGCAGTACTTC,many,TRBV7-9,TRBD1,TRBJ2-7
CSVKQGAYGYTF,TGCAGCGTCAAACAGGGGGCCTATGGCTACACCTTC,-,TRBV29-1,TRBD1,TRBJ1-2
CASSPGLLRGRRSGNTIYF,TGCGCCAGCAGCCCCGGCCTACTACGGGGAAGACGCTCTGGAAACACCATATATTTT,-,TRBV4-1,-,TRBJ1-3
CASSSISHSGELFF,TGTGCCAGCAGTAGTATATCGCATTCCGGGGAGCTGTTTTTT,-,TRBV25-1,-,TRBJ2-2
CASSYGLAGVDGELFF,TGTGCCAGCAGTTACGGGCTGGCGGGAGTTGACGGGGAGCTGTTTTTT,many,TRBV6-5,TRBD2,TRBJ2-2
CASSKGTFYEQYF,TGTGCCAGCAGCAAGGGGACCTTCTACGAGCAGTACTTC,-,TRBV11-2,-,TRBJ2-7
CSVEQTNTEAFF,TGCAGCGTTGAACAGACAAACACTGAAGCTTTCTTT,-,TRBV29-1,-,TRBJ1-1
CASSVGNQLFF,TGTGCCAGCAGTGTGGGGAACCAACTGTTTTTT,-,TRBV2,-,TRBJ1-4
CAISETRTSYADERYF,TGTGCCATCAGTGAAACGAGGACTAGCTACGCCGACGAGCGGTACTTC,-,TRBV10-3,TRBD2,TRBJ2-7
CASSLKQGTREQYF,TGTGCCAGCAGTTTAAAACAGGGGACTCGGGAGCAGTACTTC,many,TRBV7-2,-,TRBJ2-7
CSVPSSGQGAVGANVLTF,TGCAGCGTACCCTCCTCGGGACAGGGGGCGGTCGGGGCCAACGTCCTGACTTTC,-,TRBV29-1,TRBD1,TRBJ2-6
CASSSGGSPLHF,TGTGCCAGCAGCTCCGGGGGGTCACCCCTCCACTTT,many,TRBV11-2,-,TRBJ1-6
CASSYSRHSETQYF,TGTGCCAGCAGCTACTCTCGACACTCCGAGACCCAGTACTTC,-,TRBV7-8,-,TRBJ2-5
CASSAGPNEKLFF,TGTGCCAGCAGCGCCGGGCCTAATGAAAAACTGTTTTTT,-,TRBV7-3,-,TRBJ1-4
CAISESGGTQYF,TGTGCCATCAGTGAGTCGGGGGGGACCCAGTACTTC,-,TRBV10-3,-,TRBJ2-5
CSVPRAGELFF,TGCAGTGTCCCCAGAGCCGGGGAGCTGTTTTTT,many,TRBV20-1,-,TRBJ2-2
CASSPRTGETGELFF,TGTGCCAGCAGTCCACGGACAGGGGAGACCGGGGAGCTGTTTTTT,-,TRBV7-9,TRBD1,TRBJ2-2
CASSVRTDLGEAFF,TGTGCCAGCAGCGTTCGGACAGACCTGGGGGAAGCTTTCTTT,many,TRBV5-5,-,TRBJ1-1
CASSNLPGQGSYEQYF,TGTGCCAGCAGTAATCTCCCGGGACAGGGTTCCTACGAGCAGTACTTC,-,TRBV6-1,TRBD1,TRBJ2-7
CASSSTATEAFF,TGTGCCAGCAGTTCGACAGCCACTGAAGCTTTCTTT,many,TRBV7-9,-,TRBJ1-1
CASVDSLNTEAFF,TGTGCCAGCGTGGACAGCCTGAACACTGAAGCTTTCTTT,many,TRBV27,-,TRBJ1-1
CASSVGQGAEAFF,TGTGCCAGCAGTGTCGGACAGGGCGCTGAAGCTTTCTTT,-,TRBV2,TRBD1,TRBJ1-1
CASSFWPGDTEAFF,TGTGCCAGCAGTTTTTGGCCCGGGGACACTGAAGCTTTCTTT,-,TRBV28,-,TRBJ1-1
CASSLGQGGDGYTF,TGCGCCAGCAGTTTAGGACAGGGCGGTGATGGCTACACCTTC,many,TRBV5-1,TRBD1,TRBJ1-2
CASSLGASATNEKLFF,TGCGCCAGCAGCTTGGGGGCGTCAGCAACTAATGAAAAACTGTTTTTT,-,TRBV5-1,-,TRBJ1-4